These 30 T cell receptor beta chains were sequenced from one sample in a study of OX40 agonist ivuxolimab in advanced cancers. Clones were read by immunoSEQ multiplex PCR, and TCRdb kept only the in-frame ones, dropping some. The sample has just over 80,000 clones; roughly 84% are singletons. The sequences come from CD4+ or CD8+ T cells sorted from blood, collected in a trial of the OX40 agonist ivuxolimab. The source is an adult with an advanced solid tumor such as melanoma, head and neck, liver or kidney cancer.

This chain uses TRBV30 with TRBJ2-7; 10 bases are a match to TRBD1. Per the germline V gene, CDR1 is GTSNPN and CDR2 is SVGIG (reference sequence). The CDR3 loop spans 15 amino acids. Unmatched junction bases numbered 7, after V lost 0 bases and J lost 5 bases. The CDR3 protein is CAWSVPGTGDHEQYF. CDR3 nucleotides: TGTGCCTGGAGTGTCCCCGGGACAGGGGATCACGAGCAGTACTTC. Full variable domain (rest looked up from reference TRBV30 and TRBJ2-7): SQTIHQWPATLVQPVGSPLSLECTVEGTSNPNLYWYRQAAGRGLQLLFYSVGIGQISSEVPQNLSASRPQDRQFILSSKKLLLSDSGFYLCAWSVPGTGDHEQYFGPGTRLTVT.

In this sample, this clone turned up once. The chain links TRBV6-1 to TRBJ2-7, with D perhaps TRBD1 or TRBD2 (5 bases each). Germline CDR1 and CDR2: MNHNS and SASEGT. CDR3 length: 14 residues. Deletions cut 9 bases from V and 3 bases from J, with 18 bases between. The chain's CDR3 is CASGDPGRFYEQYF. The CDR3 bases are TGTGCCAGTGGGGACCCGGGACGGTTCTACGAGCAGTACTTC.

Of note for this clone: This sample also contains other DNA sequences that code for the same CDR3. This chain links TRBV7-2 with TRBJ1-5; D remains unclear. Trimming cost V 1 base and J 6 bases, with 7 bases left between them. This CDR3 comprises 13 residues. The germline V gene encodes CDR1 SGHTA and CDR2 FQGNSA. The CDR3 here is CASSLGGPQPQHF. In DNA, the CDR3 is TGTGCCAGCAGCTTAGGAGGGCCTCAGCCCCAGCATTTT.

The chain has TRBV18 and TRBJ1-1, with a possible D match to TRBD1 (6 bases). Germline CDR1 is KGHSH and CDR2 is LQKENI. Trimming stripped 8 bases from V and 1 base from J, with 17 bases between. The CDR3 length is 15 residues. The CDR3 nucleotides are TGTGCCAGCACGTTCGCAACGGGGGCGAACACTGAAGCTTTCTTT. It translates to CASTFATGANTEAFF.

This clone showed up just a few times. The chain recombines TRBV28 with TRBJ1-5; TRBD1 is a possible D gene (6 bases). The V and J ends lost 2 bases and 4 bases respectively, with 9 bases between them. Germline V CDR1 and CDR2: MDHEN, SYDVKM. The length of the CDR3 is 14 residues. CDR3 nucleotides: TGTGCCAGCAGTTTAACAGGGCCAAATCAGCCCCAGCATTTT. Its protein is CASSLTGPNQPQHF.

The chain combines TRBV30 with TRBJ1-1; possibly TRBD1 for D (6 bases). The V end lost 4 bases, the J end lost 5 bases, and 17 bases lay between the germline ends. Germline V gives CDR1 GTSNPN, CDR2 SVGIG (reference sequence). The CDR3 length is 14 residues. Written as DNA, the CDR3 is TGTGCCTGGAACCCGACAGGTAGGGCTACTGAAGCTTTCTTT. Its translation is CAWNPTGRATEAFF.

The gene calls are TRBV6-6 and TRBJ1-3; 9 nucleotides match TRBD1. Germline V gives CDR1 MNHNY, CDR2 SVGAGI (reference sequence). CDR3 length: 14 residues. With 2 bases clipped from V and 7 bases from J, the junction kept 3 bases outside the gene matches. The CDR3 DNA sequence: TGTGCCAGCAGTTACATTGGACAGGGGAACACCATATATTTT. Residues: CASSYIGQGNTIYF.

The chain links TRBV7-2 to TRBJ2-1; no clear D. This CDR3 has 11 amino acids. V was clipped by 3 bases and J by 5 bases, with 2 bases between them. Per the germline V gene, CDR1 is SGHTA and CDR2 is FQGNSA. For the CDR3, the DNA is TGTGCCAGCAGCTTGGACAATGAGCAGTTCTTC. This translates into CASSLDNEQFF.

This clone occurred once. The rearrangement links TRBV5-1 to TRBJ2-3, with a weak D call TRBD1 (6 bases). The germline gives CDR1 SGHRS, CDR2 YFSETQ. CDR3 length: 13 amino acids. V shed 8 bases and J shed 2 bases, with 12 bases lying between them. CDR3: CASFDRNTDTQYF. DNA for the CDR3: TGCGCCAGTTTCGACAGGAACACAGATACGCAGTATTTT.

This chain joins TRBV6-1 and TRBJ2-7; tentative D call: TRBD2 (6 bases). The CDR3 is 12 amino acids. CDR1 and CDR2 from the germline V gene are MNHNS and SASEGT. Trimming left V 6 bases short and J 3 bases short, with 9 bases between. The CDR3 DNA follows: TGTGCCAGCAGGACCGGGAGCTACGAGCAGTACGTC. It specifies CASRTGSYEQYV.

V usage is TRBV11-2 and J usage is TRBJ2-3; D uncertain. This CDR3 region has 12 residues. V gave up 1 base and J gave up 5 bases, with 4 bases separating them. In germline, CDR1 is SGHAT, CDR2 FQNNGV. As DNA, the CDR3 is TGTGCCAGCAGCTTAGCGGGAGATACGCAGTATTTT. Amino acid sequence: CASSLAGDTQYF.

V usage is TRBV5-6 and J usage is TRBJ1-4; 10 nucleotides line up with TRBD1. V dropped 4 bases and J dropped 6; count of bases not matched to a gene: 6. CDR1 and CDR2 (germline): SGHDT, YYEEEE. The CDR3 totals 15 residues. DNA for the CDR3: TGTGCCAGCAGCCTGGACAGGGGGATATATGAAAAACTGTTTTTT. It codes for CASSLDRGIYEKLFF.

The chain joins TRBV18 to TRBJ2-7; D might be TRBD1 (8 bases). Deletions cut 1 base from V and 6 bases from J, with 13 bases between. The germline gives CDR1 KGHSH, CDR2 LQKENI. This CDR3 is built from 14 residues. The CDR3 DNA reads TGTGCCAGCTCACCACAACAGGGGGGGAGCGAGCAGTACTTC. Translating it yields CASSPQQGGSEQYF.

This clone has a single count. This sequence joins TRBV28 and TRBJ1-2; 8 nucleotides match TRBD1. This CDR3 has 17 residues. J lost 7 bases, V lost 0 bases, and 13 bases had no gene match. The germline CDR1 and CDR2 sequences are MDHEN and SYDVKM. The CDR3 sequence is CASSLWRALTGARGYTF. CDR3 coding DNA: TGTGCCAGCAGTTTATGGCGGGCCCTGACAGGGGCTCGTGGCTACACCTTC.

V usage is TRBV5-4 and J usage is TRBJ1-1; the match to TRBD1 covers 8 bases. Trimming removed 4 bases from V and 4 bases from J; junction bases left unmatched: 9. The CDR3 sequence is 15 residues long. Germline CDR1 reads SGHNT; CDR2 reads YYREEE (reference sequence). In DNA form, the CDR3 reads TGTGCCAGCAGCGGACCGACAGGGGAGGGCACTGAAGCTTTCTTT. Encoded protein: CASSGPTGEGTEAFF.

V and J are TRBV28 and TRBJ1-3; no clear D gene. V lost 2 bases and J lost 4, with 9 bases in between. Per germline, CDR1 MDHEN and CDR2 SYDVKM. This CDR3 comprises 14 residues. CDR3 loop: CASSLRGYGNTIYF. The CDR3 DNA reads as TGTGCCAGCAGTTTACGGGGATACGGAAACACCATATATTTT.

J is TRBJ2-1 and V is TRBV6-5; D may be TRBD1 (6 bases). Germline CDR1 MNHEY, CDR2 SVGAGI. CDR3 length: 16 residues. The V and J ends lost 0 bases and 5 bases respectively, with 14 bases between them. The DNA for the CDR3 is TGTGCCAGCAGTTACTCGGGGGCTTGGAAAAACAATGAGCAGTTCTTC. As protein: CASSYSGAWKNNEQFF.

CDR3 nucleotides: TGTGCCAGTAGTCCCAGTTTACACAATGAGCAGTTCTTC. This codes for CASSPSLHNEQFF. This chain uses TRBV19 with TRBJ2-1; D is ambiguous. The CDR3 spans 13 residues. CDR1 is LNHDA and CDR2 is SQIVND in the germline V gene (reference sequence). V lost 5 bases and J lost 5, with 10 bases in between.

The V call is TRBV19, the J call TRBJ1-4; D perhaps matches TRBD1 (5 bases). V was clipped by 6 bases and J by 0 bases, with 14 bases between them. The CDR3 loop spans 16 amino acids. CDR1 is LNHDA and CDR2 is SQIVND in the germline V gene (reference sequence). CDR3 residues: CASRSGTAATNEKLFF. Here the CDR3 DNA reads TGTGCCAGTAGGTCCGGGACCGCCGCAACTAATGAAAAACTGTTTTTT.

V usage is TRBV19 and J usage is TRBJ2-7; D gene uncertain. The CDR3 runs to 16 residues. Per germline, CDR1 LNHDA and CDR2 SQIVND (reference sequence). V lost 5 bases, J lost 2 bases, and 19 bases lay in between. CDR3 in DNA: TGTGCCAGTAGTCCCATAATGGCTACGGGTGCCTACGAGCAGTACTTC. It is translated as CASSPIMATGAYEQYF.

V and J are TRBV5-1 and TRBJ1-4, with TRBD1 matching over 9 bases. CDR1 SGHRS and CDR2 YFSETQ come from the germline V gene. CDR3 length: 15 amino acids. The V and J ends lost 4 bases and 5 bases, in that order; junction bases with no gene match: 6. CDR3 nucleotide sequence: TGCGCCAGCAGCCTACTGACAGGGGGGAATGAAAAACTGTTTTTT. Translated, it gives CASSLLTGGNEKLFF.

This chain connects TRBV19 to TRBJ1-5, with D unresolved. CDR3 length: 15 amino acids. Trimming removed 1 base from V and 6 bases from J, with 13 bases in between. Germline V gene lookup returns CDR1 LNHDA and CDR2 SQIVND (reference sequence). CDR3: CASSIGRVFSQPQHF. In DNA, the CDR3 is TGTGCCAGTAGTATAGGGAGGGTTTTTAGTCAGCCCCAGCATTTT.

The chain joins TRBV10-3 to TRBJ2-7; 9 bases map to TRBD2. This CDR3 spans 14 amino acids. V lost 6 bases to trimming and J lost 3 bases; unmatched junction nucleotides: 6. The germline gives CDR1 ENHRY, CDR2 SYGVKD. DNA of the CDR3: TGTGCCATCAGCAGACTAGCGGAGTTCTACGAGCAGTACTTC. It translates to CAISRLAEFYEQYF.

The rearrangement joins TRBV7-4 to TRBJ2-3; 7 bases fit TRBD2. J lost 2 bases, V lost 5 bases, and 7 bases had no gene match. The germline V gene has CDR1 SGHVT and CDR2 SQSDAQ. This CDR3 contains 15 residues. The CDR3 region is CASSTRLALTDTQYF. The DNA of the CDR3 is TGTGCCAGCAGCACCCGACTAGCCCTCACAGATACGCAGTATTTT.

In this sample, this clone turned up a few times. The chain uses TRBV5-1 and TRBJ1-2; no clear D gene. V dropped 4 bases and J dropped 0 bases, with 13 bases sitting between them. CDR1 and CDR2 from the germline V gene are SGHRS and YFSETQ. CDR3 length: 15 amino acids. The chain's CDR3 is CASSTGETTNYGYTF. As DNA, the CDR3 is TGCGCCAGCAGCACCGGGGAGACCACTAACTATGGCTACACCTTC. The full variable domain, in which reference TRBV5-1 and TRBJ1-2 provide the parts outside the CDR3, is KAGVTQTPRYLIKTRGQQVTLSCSPISGHRSVSWYQQTPGQGLQFLFEYFSETQRNKGNFPGRFSGRQFSNSRSEMNVSTLELGDSALYLCASSTGETTNYGYTFGSGTRLTVV.

This clone was counted many times. This chain links TRBV6-6 with TRBJ1-2; 8 positions agree with TRBD1. V dropped 7 bases and J dropped 8; count of bases not matched to a gene: 12. The CDR3 is 14 amino acids. The germline V gene has CDR1 MNHNY and CDR2 SVGAGI (reference sequence). The CDR3 DNA reads TGTGCCAGCACCGAGGACAGGGCTGGGGGCGGCTACACCTTC. As protein: CASTEDRAGGGYTF.

In its sample, this clone was seen once. The chain employs TRBV11-3 and TRBJ2-1; D gene unclear. The CDR3 consists of 15 residues. Germline assignment: CDR1 SGHNT and CDR2 YENEEA. V lost 3 bases, J lost 8 bases, and 17 bases lay in between. CDR3 region: CASSFRSKTSDEQFF. CDR3 sequence (DNA): TGTGCCAGCAGCTTTCGGAGCAAGACAAGCGATGAGCAGTTCTTC.

This clone showed up just once. This chain links TRBV7-9 with TRBJ2-3, with 8 bases lining up with TRBD2. J was trimmed by 3 bases and V by 4 bases; bases with no gene match: 6. Germline assignment: CDR1 SEHNR and CDR2 FQNEAQ (reference sequence). CDR3 length: 15 amino acids. This CDR3 is CASSSITSGTDTQYF. The CDR3 bases are TGTGCCAGCAGCTCCATAACTAGCGGAACAGATACGCAGTATTTT. Full variable domain (missing parts from reference TRBV7-9 and TRBJ2-3): DTGVSQNPRHKITKRGQNVTFRCDPISEHNRLYWYRQTLGQGPEFLTYFQNEAQLEKSRLLSDRFSAERPKGSFSTLEIQRTEQGDSAMYLCASSSITSGTDTQYFGPGTRLTVL.

This clone was found once. CDR3 loop: CASSLVGEAVRGQPQHF. Written as DNA, the CDR3 is TGTGCCAGCAGCTTAGTAGGGGAAGCAGTCAGGGGTCAGCCCCAGCATTTT. V usage is TRBV7-2 and J usage is TRBJ1-5; D is possibly TRBD1 (6 bases). The CDR3 is made up of 17 amino acids. V dropped 1 base and J dropped 6 bases, with 19 bases sitting between them. Germline CDR1 and CDR2: SGHTA and FQGNSA.

V and J are TRBV30 and TRBJ2-7; 7 bases are a match to TRBD2. V shed 0 bases and J 5 bases; nucleotides not matched to a gene: 4. Germline V gene data show CDR1 as GTSNPN and CDR2 as SVGIG (reference sequence). The CDR3 spans 13 residues. The CDR3 region has the DNA TGTGCCTGGAGTGTGTCGGGAGGCCACGAGCAGTACTTC. This encodes CAWSVSGGHEQYF. Complete variable domain (other parts from reference TRBV30 and TRBJ2-7): SQTIHQWPATLVQPVGSPLSLECTVEGTSNPNLYWYRQAAGRGLQLLFYSVGIGQISSEVPQNLSASRPQDRQFILSSKKLLLSDSGFYLCAWSVSGGHEQYFGPGTRLTVT.